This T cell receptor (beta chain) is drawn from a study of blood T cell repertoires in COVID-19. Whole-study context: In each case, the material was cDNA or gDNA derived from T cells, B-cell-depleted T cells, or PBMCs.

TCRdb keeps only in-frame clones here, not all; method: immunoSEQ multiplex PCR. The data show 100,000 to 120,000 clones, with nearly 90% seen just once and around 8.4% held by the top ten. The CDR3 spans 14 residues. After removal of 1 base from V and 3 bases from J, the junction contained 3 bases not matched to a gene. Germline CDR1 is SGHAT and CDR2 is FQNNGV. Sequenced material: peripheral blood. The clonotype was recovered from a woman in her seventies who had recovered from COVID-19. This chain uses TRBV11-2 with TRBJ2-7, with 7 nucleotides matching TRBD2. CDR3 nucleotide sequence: TGTGCCAGCAGCTTAGGGGACTACCGCTACGAGCAGTACTTC. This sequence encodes CASSLGDYRYEQYF.